This TCR beta chain was profiled in a study of T cell repertoires in cytomegalovirus infection. Study-wide results and caveats: CMV-specific TCR beta clonotypes restricted by HLA-C dominated the ex vivo response.

V lost 4 bases and J lost 4; bases outside the gene matches: 11. This CDR3 contains 16 residues. Germline V gene data show CDR1 as SGHVT and CDR2 as SQSDAQ. As concerns this clonotype: Its antigen is undetermined.

TCRdb itself ran the reads through MiXCR, one entry per CDR3 protein. This table holds more than 30,000 distinct CDR3 sequences, about 48% found once. This TCR derives from a human donor in good health (CMV status not recorded). Some clones in this sample may be carry-over from other donors' samples. The rearrangement uses TRBV7-4 and TRBJ2-3; 7 positions match TRBD2. The sample was CD8+ T cells from cultured PBMCs, taken from culture after CMV antigen stimulation. The CDR3, as DNA: TGTGCCAGCAGCTCCCAAGTCTGGGGGGGATCAGATACGCAGTATTTT. Translated: CASSSQVWGGSDTQYF.